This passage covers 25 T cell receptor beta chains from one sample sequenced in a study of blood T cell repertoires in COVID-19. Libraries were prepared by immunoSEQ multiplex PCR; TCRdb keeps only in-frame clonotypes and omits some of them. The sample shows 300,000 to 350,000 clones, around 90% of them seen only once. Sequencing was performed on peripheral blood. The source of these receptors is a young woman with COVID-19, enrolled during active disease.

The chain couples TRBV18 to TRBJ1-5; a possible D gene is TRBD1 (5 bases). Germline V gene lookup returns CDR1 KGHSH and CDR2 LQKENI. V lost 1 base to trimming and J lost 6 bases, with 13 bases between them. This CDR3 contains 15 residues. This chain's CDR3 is CASSPLQGPGQPQHF. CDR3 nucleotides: TGTGCCAGCTCACCACTTCAGGGTCCAGGTCAGCCCCAGCATTTT.

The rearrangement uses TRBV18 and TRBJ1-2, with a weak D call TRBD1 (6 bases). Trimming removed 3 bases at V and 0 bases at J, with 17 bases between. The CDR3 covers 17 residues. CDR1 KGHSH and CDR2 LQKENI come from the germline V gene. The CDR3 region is CASSPLDRRGTNYGYTF. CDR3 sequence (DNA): TGTGCCAGCTCACCTCTAGACAGGCGTGGGACTAACTATGGCTACACCTTC.

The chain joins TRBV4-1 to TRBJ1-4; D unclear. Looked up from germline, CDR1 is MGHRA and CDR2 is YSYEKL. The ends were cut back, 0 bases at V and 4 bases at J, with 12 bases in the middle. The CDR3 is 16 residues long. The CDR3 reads CASSQDRAVGNEKLFF. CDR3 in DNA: TGCGCCAGCAGCCAAGATCGCGCCGTCGGTAATGAAAAACTGTTTTTT.

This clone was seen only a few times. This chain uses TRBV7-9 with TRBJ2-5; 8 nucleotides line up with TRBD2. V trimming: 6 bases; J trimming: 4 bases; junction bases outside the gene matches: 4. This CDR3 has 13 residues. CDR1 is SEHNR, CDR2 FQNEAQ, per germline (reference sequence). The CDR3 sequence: CASRPGGLETQYF. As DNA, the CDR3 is TGTGCCAGCAGACCGGGAGGGTTAGAGACCCAGTACTTC.

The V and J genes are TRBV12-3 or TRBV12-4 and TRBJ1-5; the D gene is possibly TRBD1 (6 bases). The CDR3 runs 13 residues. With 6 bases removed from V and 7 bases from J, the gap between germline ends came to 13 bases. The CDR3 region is CASSWGRGQPQHF. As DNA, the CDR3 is TGTGCCAGCAGCTGGGGCAGGGGACAGCCCCAGCATTTT.

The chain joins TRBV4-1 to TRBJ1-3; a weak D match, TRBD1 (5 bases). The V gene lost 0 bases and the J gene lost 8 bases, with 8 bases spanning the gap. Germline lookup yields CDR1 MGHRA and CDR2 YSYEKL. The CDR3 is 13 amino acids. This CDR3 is CASSQEGEDTIYF. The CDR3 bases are TGCGCCAGCAGCCAAGAAGGGGAAGACACCATATATTTT.

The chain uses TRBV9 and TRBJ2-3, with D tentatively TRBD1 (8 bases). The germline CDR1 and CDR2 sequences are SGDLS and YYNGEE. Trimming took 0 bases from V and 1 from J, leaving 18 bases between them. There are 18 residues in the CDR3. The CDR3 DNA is TGTGCCAGCAGCGTAGGGACAGGGAGGGCGAGCGGCACAGATACGCAGTATTTT. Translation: CASSVGTGRASGTDTQYF.

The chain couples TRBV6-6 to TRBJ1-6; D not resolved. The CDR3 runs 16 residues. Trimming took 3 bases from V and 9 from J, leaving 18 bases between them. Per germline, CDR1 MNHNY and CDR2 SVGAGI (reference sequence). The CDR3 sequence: CASSYEGPPIGSPLHF. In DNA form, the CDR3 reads TGTGCCAGCAGTTATGAGGGTCCACCTATTGGTTCACCCCTCCACTTT.

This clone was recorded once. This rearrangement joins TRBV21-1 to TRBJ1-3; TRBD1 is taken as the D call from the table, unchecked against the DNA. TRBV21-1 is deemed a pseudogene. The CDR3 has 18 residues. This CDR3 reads CASSPPVGPGPSGNTIYF. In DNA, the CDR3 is TGTGCCAGCAGTCCCCCCGTCGGTCCAGGGCCGAGTGGAAACACCATATATTTT.

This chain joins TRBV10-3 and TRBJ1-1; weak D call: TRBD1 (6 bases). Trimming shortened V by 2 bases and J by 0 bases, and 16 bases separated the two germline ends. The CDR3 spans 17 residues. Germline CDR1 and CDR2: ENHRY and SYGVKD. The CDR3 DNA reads TGTGCCATCAGTGAGGTGGGGGCAGGGGCCCTGAACACTGAAGCTTTCTTT. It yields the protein CAISEVGAGALNTEAFF.

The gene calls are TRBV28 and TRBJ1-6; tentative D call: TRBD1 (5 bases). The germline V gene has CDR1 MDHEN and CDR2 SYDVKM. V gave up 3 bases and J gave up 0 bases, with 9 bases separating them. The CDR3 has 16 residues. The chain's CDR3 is CASSLAGLSYNSPLHF. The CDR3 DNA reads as TGTGCCAGCAGTTTGGCAGGGCTCTCCTATAATTCACCCCTCCACTTT.

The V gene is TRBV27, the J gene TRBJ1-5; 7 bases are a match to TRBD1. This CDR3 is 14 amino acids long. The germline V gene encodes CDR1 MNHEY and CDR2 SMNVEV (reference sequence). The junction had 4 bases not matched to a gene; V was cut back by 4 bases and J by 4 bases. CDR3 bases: TGTGCCAGCAGTTCGGAGGGACAGAATCAGCCCCAGCATTTT. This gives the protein CASSSEGQNQPQHF.

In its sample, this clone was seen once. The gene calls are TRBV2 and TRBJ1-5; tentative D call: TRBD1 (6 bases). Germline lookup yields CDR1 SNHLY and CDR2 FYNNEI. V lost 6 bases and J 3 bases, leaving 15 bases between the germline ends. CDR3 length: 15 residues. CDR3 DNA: TGTGCCAGCAGGTACAGGGTGGTCCCCAATCAGCCCCAGCATTTT. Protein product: CASRYRVVPNQPQHF.

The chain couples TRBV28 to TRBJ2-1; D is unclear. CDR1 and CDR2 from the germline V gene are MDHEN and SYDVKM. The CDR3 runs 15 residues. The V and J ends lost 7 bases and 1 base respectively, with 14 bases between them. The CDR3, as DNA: TGTGCCAGCAACACCCCGGGTCGGTCCTACAATGAGCAGTTCTTC. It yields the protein CASNTPGRSYNEQFF.

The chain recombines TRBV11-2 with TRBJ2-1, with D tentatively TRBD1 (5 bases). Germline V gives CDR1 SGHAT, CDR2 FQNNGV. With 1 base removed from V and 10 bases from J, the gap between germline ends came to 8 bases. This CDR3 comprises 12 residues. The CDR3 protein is CASSLGGPEQFF. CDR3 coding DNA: TGTGCCAGCAGCTTAGGGGGCCCCGAGCAGTTCTTC. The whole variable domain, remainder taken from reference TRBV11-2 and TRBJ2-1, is EAGVAQSPRYKIIEKRQSVAFWCNPISGHATLYWYQQILGQGPKLLIQFQNNGVVDDSQLPKDRFSAERLKGVDSTLKIQPAKLEDSAVYLCASSLGGPEQFFGPGTRLTVL.

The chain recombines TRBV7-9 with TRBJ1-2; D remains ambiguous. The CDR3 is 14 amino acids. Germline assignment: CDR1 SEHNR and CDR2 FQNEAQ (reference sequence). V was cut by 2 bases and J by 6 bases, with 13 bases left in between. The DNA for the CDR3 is TGTGCCAGCAGCTTATCATCACAGTCGCATGGCTACACCTTC. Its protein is CASSLSSQSHGYTF.

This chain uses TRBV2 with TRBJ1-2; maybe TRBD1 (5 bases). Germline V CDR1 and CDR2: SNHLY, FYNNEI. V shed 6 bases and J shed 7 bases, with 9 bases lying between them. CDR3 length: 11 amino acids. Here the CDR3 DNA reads TGTGCCAGCAGGGCGGGGGGTGGCTACACCTTC. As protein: CASRAGGGYTF.

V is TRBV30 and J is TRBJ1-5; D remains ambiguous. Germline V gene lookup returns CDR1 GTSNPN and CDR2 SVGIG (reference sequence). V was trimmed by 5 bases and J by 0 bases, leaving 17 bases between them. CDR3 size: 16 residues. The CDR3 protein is CAWGFAGSGSNQPQHF. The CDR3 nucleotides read TGTGCCTGGGGCTTCGCCGGGAGTGGTAGCAATCAGCCCCAGCATTTT.

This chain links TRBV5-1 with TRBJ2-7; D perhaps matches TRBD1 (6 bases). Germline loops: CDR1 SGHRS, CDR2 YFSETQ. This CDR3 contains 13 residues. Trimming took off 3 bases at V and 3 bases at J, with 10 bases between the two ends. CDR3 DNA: TGCGCCAGCAGCTCCAGGACAGACTACGAGCAGTACTTC. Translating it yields CASSSRTDYEQYF.

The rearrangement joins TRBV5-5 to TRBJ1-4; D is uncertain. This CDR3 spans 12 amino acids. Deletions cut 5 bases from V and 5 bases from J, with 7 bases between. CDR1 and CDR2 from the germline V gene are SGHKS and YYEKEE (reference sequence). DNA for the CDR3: TGTGCCAGCAGTTCCCTCAATGAAAAACTGTTTTTT. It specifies CASSSLNEKLFF.

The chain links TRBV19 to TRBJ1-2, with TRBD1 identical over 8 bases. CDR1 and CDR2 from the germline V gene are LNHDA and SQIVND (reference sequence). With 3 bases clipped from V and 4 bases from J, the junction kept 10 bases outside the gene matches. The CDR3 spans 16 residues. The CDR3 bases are TGTGCCAGTAGTATCCAGAGGGGAACAGGGGGCTATGGCTACACCTTC. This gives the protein CASSIQRGTGGYGYTF.

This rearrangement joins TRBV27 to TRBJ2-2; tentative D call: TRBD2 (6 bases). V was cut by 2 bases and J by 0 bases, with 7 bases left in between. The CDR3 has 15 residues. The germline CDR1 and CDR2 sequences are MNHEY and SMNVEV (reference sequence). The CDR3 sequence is CASSLLATNTGELFF. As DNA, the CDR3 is TGTGCCAGCAGTTTACTAGCGACGAACACCGGGGAGCTGTTTTTT.

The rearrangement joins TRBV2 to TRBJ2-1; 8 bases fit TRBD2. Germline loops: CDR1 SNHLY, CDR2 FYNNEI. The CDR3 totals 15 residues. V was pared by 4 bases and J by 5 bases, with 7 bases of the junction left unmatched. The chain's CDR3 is CASSAYSGSHNEQFF. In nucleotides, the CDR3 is TGTGCCAGCAGTGCCTACAGCGGGAGCCACAATGAGCAGTTCTTC.

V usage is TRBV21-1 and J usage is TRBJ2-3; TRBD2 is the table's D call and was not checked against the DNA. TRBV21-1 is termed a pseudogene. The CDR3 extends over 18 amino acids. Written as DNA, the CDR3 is TGTGCCAGCAGCAAAGCGGGGAGACCACGCATGTTCACAGATACGCAGTATTTT. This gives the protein CASSKAGRPRMFTDTQYF.

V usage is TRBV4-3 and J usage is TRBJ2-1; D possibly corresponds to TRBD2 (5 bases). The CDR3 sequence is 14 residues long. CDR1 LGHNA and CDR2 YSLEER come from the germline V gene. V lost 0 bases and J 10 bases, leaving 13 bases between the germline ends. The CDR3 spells CASSQDWVGVEQFF. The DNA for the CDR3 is TGCGCCAGCAGCCAAGATTGGGTGGGAGTCGAGCAGTTCTTC.